The clone carrying this T cell receptor (beta chain) was observed a handful of times. Its antigen is not known. Per germline, CDR1 SQVTM and CDR2 ANQGSEA. V lost 7 bases to trimming and J lost 4 bases; unmatched junction nucleotides: 7. This CDR3 spans 15 amino acids. The sample belongs to a study of identical twins. Overall study results and limits: Cross-sectional statistics underpinned the conclusions; the same donors were not followed. Among beta out-of-frame sequences, excess sharing between twins appeared weaker.

Template switching added a universal primer binding site, and final cDNA carried unique molecular identifiers. TCRdb passed the 5' RACE reads through MiXCR, listing each CDR3 protein once. The data show around 490,000 distinct CDR3 sequences, with approximately 20% seen just once and approximately 0.52% held by the top ten. The sample also formed part of further work on yellow fever vaccine responses in identical twins.

The specimen was CD4+ T cells sorted from blood. This chain uses TRBV29-1 with TRBJ2-3; TRBD2 matches at 14 bases. The clonotype originates from a woman aged 18-29 years in good health. The CDR3 nucleotides are TGCAGCGCAGGGGGACTAGCGGGAGTGGCAGATACGCAGTATTTT. Its translation is CSAGGLAGVADTQYF.